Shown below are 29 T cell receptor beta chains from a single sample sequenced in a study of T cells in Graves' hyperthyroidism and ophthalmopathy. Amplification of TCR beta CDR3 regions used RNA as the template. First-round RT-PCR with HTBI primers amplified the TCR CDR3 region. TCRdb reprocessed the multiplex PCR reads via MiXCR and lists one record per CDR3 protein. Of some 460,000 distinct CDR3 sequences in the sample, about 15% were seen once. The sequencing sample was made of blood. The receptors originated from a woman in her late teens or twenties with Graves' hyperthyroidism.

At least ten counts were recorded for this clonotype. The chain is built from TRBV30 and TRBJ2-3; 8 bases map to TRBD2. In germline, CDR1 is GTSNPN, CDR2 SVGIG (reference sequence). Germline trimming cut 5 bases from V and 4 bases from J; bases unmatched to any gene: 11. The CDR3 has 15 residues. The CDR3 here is CAWAANVGGADTQYF. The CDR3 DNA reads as TGTGCCTGGGCTGCGAACGTCGGGGGGGCAGATACGCAGTATTTT.

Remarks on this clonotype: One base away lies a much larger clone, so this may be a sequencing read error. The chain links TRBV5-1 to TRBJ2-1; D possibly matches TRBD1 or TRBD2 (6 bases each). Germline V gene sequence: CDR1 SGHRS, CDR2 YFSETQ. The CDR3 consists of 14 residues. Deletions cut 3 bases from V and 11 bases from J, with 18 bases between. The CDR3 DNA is TGCGCCAGCAGCTGGGGGGCCTTTCCTAATAAGCAGTTCTTC. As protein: CASSWGAFPNKQFF.

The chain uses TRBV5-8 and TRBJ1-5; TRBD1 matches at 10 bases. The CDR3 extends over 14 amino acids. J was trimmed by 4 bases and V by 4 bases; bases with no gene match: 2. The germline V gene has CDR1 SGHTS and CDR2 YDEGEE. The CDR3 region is CASSMGQGNQPQHF. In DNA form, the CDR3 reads TGTGCCAGCAGCATGGGACAGGGGAATCAGCCCCAGCATTTT.

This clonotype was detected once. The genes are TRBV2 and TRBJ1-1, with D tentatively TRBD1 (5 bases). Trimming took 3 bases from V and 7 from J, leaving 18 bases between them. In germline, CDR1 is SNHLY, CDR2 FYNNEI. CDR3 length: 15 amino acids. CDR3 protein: CASSDKARGSVEAFF. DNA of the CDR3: TGTGCCAGCAGTGATAAGGCCCGGGGGTCGGTTGAAGCTTTCTTT.

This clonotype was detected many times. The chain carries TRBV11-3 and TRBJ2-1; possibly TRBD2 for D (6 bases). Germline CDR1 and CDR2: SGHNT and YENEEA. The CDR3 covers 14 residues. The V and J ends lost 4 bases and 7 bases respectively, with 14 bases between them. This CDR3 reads CASSSRDSRNEQFF. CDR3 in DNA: TGTGCCAGCAGCTCCCGGGACTCTCGGAATGAGCAGTTCTTC.

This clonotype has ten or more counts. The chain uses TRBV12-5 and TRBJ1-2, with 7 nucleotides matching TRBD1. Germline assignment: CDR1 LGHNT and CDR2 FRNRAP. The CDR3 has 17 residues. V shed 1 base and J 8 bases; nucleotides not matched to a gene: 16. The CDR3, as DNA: TGTGCTAGTGGTTTGGCGGGTATTGGTGTGGGACAGACGGGCTACACCTTC. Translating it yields CASGLAGIGVGQTGYTF.

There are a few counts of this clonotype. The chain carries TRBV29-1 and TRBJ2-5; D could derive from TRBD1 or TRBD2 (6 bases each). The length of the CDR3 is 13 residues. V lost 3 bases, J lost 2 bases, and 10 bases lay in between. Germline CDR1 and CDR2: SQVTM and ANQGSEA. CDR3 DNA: TGCAGCGTTGAGGGGGGCGGGCAAGAGACCCAGTACTTC. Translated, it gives CSVEGGGQETQYF.

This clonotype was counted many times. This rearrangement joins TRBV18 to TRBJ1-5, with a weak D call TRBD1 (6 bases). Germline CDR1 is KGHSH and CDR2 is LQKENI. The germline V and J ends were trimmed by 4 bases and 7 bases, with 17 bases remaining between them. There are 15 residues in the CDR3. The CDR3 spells CASSLSAGEGQPQHF. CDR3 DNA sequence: TGTGCCAGCTCACTATCCGCAGGGGAGGGCCAGCCCCAGCATTTT.

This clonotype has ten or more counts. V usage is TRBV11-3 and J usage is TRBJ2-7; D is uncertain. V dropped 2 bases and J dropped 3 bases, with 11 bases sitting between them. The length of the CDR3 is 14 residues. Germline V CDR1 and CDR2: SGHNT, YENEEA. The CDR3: CASSLSATGYEQYF. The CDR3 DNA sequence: TGTGCCAGCAGCTTATCTGCCACGGGCTACGAGCAGTACTTC.

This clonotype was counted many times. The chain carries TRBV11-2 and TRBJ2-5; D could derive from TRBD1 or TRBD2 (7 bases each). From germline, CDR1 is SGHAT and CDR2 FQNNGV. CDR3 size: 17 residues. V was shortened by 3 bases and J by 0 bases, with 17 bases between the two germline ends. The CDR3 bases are TGTGCCAGCAGCTTGCCCCAGGGGGGGGAGTACCAAGAGACCCAGTACTTC. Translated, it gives CASSLPQGGEYQETQYF. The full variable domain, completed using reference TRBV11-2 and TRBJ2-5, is EAGVAQSPRYKIIEKRQSVAFWCNPISGHATLYWYQQILGQGPKLLIQFQNNGVVDDSQLPKDRFSAERLKGVDSTLKIQPAKLEDSAVYLCASSLPQGGEYQETQYFGPGTRLLVL.

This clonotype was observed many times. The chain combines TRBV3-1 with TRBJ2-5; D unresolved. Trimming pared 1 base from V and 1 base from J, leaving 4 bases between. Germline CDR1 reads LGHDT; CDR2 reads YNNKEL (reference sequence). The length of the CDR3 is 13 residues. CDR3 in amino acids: CASSQGGQETQYF. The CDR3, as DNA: TGTGCCAGCAGCCAAGGGGGCCAAGAGACCCAGTACTTC.

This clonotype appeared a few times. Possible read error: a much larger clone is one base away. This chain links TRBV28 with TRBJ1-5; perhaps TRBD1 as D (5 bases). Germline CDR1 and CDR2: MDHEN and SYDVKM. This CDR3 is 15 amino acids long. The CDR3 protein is CASSIPGGSNQPRHF. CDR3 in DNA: TGTGCCAGCAGCATACCCGGGGGTAGCAATCAGCCCCGGCATTTT.

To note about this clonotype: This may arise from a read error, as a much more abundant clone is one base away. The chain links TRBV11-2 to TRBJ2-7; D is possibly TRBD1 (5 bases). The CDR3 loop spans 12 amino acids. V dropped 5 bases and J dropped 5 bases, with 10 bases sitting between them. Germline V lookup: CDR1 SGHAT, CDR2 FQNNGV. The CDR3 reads CASSPRQNEQYF. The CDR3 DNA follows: TGTGCCAGCAGCCCCCGACAGAACGAGCAGTACTTC.

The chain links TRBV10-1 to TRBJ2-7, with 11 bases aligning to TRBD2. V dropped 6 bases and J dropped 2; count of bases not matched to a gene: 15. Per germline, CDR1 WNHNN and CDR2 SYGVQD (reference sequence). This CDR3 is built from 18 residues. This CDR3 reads CASRPQLAGAVGPYEQYF. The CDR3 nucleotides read TGCGCCAGCAGACCCCAACTAGCGGGAGCTGTGGGGCCCTACGAGCAGTACTTC.

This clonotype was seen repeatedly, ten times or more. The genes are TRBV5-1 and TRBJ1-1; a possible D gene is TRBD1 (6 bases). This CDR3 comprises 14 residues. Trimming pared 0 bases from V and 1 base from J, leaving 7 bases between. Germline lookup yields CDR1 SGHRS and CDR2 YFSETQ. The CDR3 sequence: CASSLGQENTEAFF. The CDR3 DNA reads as TGCGCCAGCAGCTTGGGACAGGAGAACACTGAAGCTTTCTTT.

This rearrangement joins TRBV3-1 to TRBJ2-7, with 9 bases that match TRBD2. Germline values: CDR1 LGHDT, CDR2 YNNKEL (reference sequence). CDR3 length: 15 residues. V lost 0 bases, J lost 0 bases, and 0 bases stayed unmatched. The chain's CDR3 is CASSQEAGGSYEQYF. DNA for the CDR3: TGTGCCAGCAGCCAAGAAGCGGGAGGCTCCTACGAGCAGTACTTC.

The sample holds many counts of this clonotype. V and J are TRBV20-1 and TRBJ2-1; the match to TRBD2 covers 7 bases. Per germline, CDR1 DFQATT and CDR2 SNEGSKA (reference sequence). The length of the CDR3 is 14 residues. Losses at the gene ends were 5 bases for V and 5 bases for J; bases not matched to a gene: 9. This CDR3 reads CSAFREVANNEQFF. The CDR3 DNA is TGCAGTGCTTTCCGGGAGGTCGCTAACAATGAGCAGTTCTTC.

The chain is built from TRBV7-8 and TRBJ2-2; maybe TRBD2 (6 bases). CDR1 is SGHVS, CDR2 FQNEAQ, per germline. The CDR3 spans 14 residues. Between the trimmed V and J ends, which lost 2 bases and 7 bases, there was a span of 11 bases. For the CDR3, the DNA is TGTGCCAGCAGCTTACGGGACGGGGGCGGGGAGCTGTTTTTT. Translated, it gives CASSLRDGGGELFF.

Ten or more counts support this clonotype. CDR3 in DNA: TGTGCCAGCTCAACCGGGACACGAGGAAACACCATATATTTT. Its protein product is CASSTGTRGNTIYF. The gene calls are TRBV18 and TRBJ1-3, with D tentatively TRBD1 (6 bases). Looked up from germline, CDR1 is KGHSH and CDR2 is LQKENI. The CDR3 has 14 residues. V shed 5 bases and J shed 4 bases, with 12 bases lying between them.

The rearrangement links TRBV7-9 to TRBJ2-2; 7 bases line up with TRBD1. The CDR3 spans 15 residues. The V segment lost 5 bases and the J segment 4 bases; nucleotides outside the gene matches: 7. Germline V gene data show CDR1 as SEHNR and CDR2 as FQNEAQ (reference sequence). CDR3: CASSIGTAFTGELFF. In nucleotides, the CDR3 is TGTGCCAGCAGCATCGGGACAGCCTTCACCGGGGAGCTGTTTTTT.

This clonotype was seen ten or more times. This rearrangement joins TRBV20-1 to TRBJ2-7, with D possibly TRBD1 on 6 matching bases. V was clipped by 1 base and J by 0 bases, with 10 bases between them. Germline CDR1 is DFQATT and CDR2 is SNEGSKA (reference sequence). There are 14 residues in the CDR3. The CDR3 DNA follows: TGCAGTGCTAGAGGAAGGGACACCTCCTACGAGCAGTACTTC. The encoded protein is CSARGRDTSYEQYF.

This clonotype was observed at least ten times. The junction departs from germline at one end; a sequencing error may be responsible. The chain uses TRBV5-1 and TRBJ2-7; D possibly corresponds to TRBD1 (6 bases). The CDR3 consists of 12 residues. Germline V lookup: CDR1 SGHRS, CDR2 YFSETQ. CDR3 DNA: TGTGCCAGCAGCTCCCAGGGGTACGAGCAGTACTTC. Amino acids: CASSSQGYEQYF.

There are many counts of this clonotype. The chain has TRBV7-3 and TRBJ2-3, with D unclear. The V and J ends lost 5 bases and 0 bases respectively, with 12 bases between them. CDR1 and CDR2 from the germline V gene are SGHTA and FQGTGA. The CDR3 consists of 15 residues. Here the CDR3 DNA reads TGTGCCAGCAGCACGGACGGCCTTAGCACAGATACGCAGTATTTT. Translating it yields CASSTDGLSTDTQYF.

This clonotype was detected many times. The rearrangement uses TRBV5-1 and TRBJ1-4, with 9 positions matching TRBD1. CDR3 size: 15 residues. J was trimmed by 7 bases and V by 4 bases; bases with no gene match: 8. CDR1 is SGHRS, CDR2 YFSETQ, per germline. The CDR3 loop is CASSPIQGAGEKLFF. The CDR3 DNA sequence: TGCGCCAGCAGCCCAATACAGGGGGCTGGTGAAAAACTGTTTTTT.

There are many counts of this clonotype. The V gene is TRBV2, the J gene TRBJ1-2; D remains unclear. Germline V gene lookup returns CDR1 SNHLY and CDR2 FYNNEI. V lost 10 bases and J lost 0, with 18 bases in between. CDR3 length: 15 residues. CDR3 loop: CATHPLVRSNYGYTF. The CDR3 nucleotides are TGTGCCACCCACCCCCTGGTTAGGTCTAACTATGGCTACACCTTC.

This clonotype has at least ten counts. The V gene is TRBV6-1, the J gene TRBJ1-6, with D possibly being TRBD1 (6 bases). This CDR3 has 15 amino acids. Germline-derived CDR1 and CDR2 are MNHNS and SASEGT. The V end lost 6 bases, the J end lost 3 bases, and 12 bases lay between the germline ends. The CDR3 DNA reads TGTGCCAGCAGAACTACAGGGATCTATAATTCACCCCTCCACTTT. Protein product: CASRTTGIYNSPLHF.

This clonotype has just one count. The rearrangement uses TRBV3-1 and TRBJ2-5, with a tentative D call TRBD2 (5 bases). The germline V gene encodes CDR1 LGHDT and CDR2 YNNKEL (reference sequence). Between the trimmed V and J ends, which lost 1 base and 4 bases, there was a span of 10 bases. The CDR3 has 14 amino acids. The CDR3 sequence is CASSQVGEAETQYF. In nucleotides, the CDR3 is TGTGCCAGCAGCCAAGTGGGAGAAGCAGAGACCCAGTACTTC.

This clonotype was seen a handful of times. For the CDR3, the DNA is TGTGCCAGCTCACTGAGGGGACTAGATGGGTCCTACGAGCAGTACTTC. It encodes CASSLRGLDGSYEQYF. The chain is built from TRBV18 and TRBJ2-7, with 8 bases matching TRBD2. The CDR3 length is 16 residues. Trimming at V came to 4 bases and at J to 1 base, leaving 9 bases not matched to a gene. Germline V lookup: CDR1 KGHSH, CDR2 LQKENI.

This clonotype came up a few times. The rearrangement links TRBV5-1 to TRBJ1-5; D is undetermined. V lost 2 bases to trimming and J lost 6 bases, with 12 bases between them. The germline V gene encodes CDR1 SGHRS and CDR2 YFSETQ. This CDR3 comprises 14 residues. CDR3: CASSFGVEGQPQHF. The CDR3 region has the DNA TGCGCCAGCAGCTTTGGGGTAGAGGGTCAGCCCCAGCATTTT.